This TCR beta chain originates from a study of shared clonotypes between healthy human individuals. Study at large: CD8 memory received one plate per donor, CD8 naive two, CD4 memory three and CD4 naive three. General study points: A handful of donors had around 5.2% of their naive CD4 clonotypes in common.

With respect to this clone: The antigen is unknown. Other nucleotide sequences in the sample specify the same CDR3.

TCRdb keeps only in-frame clones here, not all; method: immunoSEQ multiplex PCR. The data show about 2.3 million clones, with 85% to 95% seen just once and about 0.36% held by the top ten. This TCR was recovered from a man aged 18 to 29 in good health. Some clones in this sample may be carry-over from other donors' samples. Specimen: naive CD4+ T cells from PBMCs. Subset indicated: CD45RA+ positively selected.

Here the CDR3 reads CAISEPGSSYEQYF. In nucleotides, the CDR3 is TGTGCCATCAGTGAGCCCGGATCCTCCTACGAGCAGTACTTC. The chain uses TRBV10-3 and TRBJ2-7, with no clear D. The V gene lost 2 bases and the J gene lost 0 bases, with 8 bases spanning the gap. Per the germline V gene, CDR1 is ENHRY and CDR2 is SYGVKD. The length of the CDR3 is 14 residues.